Listed below are T cell receptor beta chains from one sample, sequenced in a study of Ad26.COV2.S vaccination and SARS-CoV-2 variants. The repertoire was sequenced with immunoSEQ multiplex PCR; TCRdb's copy has only in-frame clones and lacks some. Found here are roughly 350,000 clones, about 88% of them singletons; the top ten hold 6.4%. The source material was peripheral blood, sampled in a trial of Ad26.COV2.S vaccine versus placebo. Source of these receptors: a person between 18 and 60 years old who received the Ad26.COV2.S COVID-19 vaccine or a placebo. Both conserved end residues are part of each CDR3. D genes are given only for firm matches. Size values are once, few and many counts, or a class for expanded clones, and some rows have none.

j_call v_call d_call clone_size cdr3_aa cdr3_nt
TRBJ2-3 TRBV6-4 . . CARIASRITDTQYF TGTGCCAGAATCGCTAGTCGTATAACAGATACGCAGTATTTT
TRBJ1-2 TRBV10-3 . few CATAPFPGPNYGYTF TGTGCCACTGCGCCTTTCCCGGGTCCTAACTATGGCTACACCTTC
TRBJ2-2 TRBV7-6 TRBD2 . CASSLGLAGGLAQKANTGELFF TGTGCCAGCAGCCTAGGACTAGCGGGGGGGTTGGCCCAAAAAGCGAACACCGGGGAGCTGTTTTTT
TRBJ1-1 TRBV6-5 TRBD1 . CASSYSRGRWGTEAFF TGTGCCAGCAGTTACTCAAGGGGGCGATGGGGAACTGAAGCTTTCTTT
TRBJ2-5 TRBV9 . . CASSVGTVFQETQYF TGTGCCAGCAGCGTGGGGACTGTTTTCCAAGAGACCCAGTACTTC
TRBJ1-2 TRBV28 TRBD1 . CATLKTTGFGYTF TGTGCCACCCTGAAAACGACAGGGTTTGGCTACACCTTC
TRBJ2-3 TRBV7-2 . . CASSPRKALTDTQYF TGTGCCAGCAGCCCCCGAAAGGCTCTCACAGATACGCAGTATTTT
TRBJ2-1 TRBV5-4 TRBD2 few CASSLRGAGKYNEQFF TGTGCCAGCAGCCTGCGGGGAGCGGGAAAATACAATGAGCAGTTCTTC
TRBJ1-5 TRBV15 . . CATSRDSSNQPQHF TGTGCCACCAGCAGAGACAGTTCCAATCAGCCCCAGCATTTT
TRBJ1-1 TRBV19 TRBD1 . CASSRLQGRGRTEAFF TGTGCCAGTAGCAGGTTACAGGGGCGGGGTCGCACTGAAGCTTTCTTT
TRBJ1-4 TRBV7-9 . . CASSLRGAATNEKLFF TGTGCCAGCAGCTTAAGAGGGGCCGCAACTAATGAAAAACTGTTTTTT
TRBJ1-2 TRBV5-4 TRBD1 . CASSRDRSYYTF TGTGCCAGCAGCAGGGACAGGTCCTACTACACCTTC
TRBJ2-5 TRBV5-5 . . CASSLEAGRETQYF TGTGCCAGCAGCTTGGAGGCAGGTCGGGAGACCCAGTACTTC
TRBJ2-7 TRBV6-5 . . CASSQSGRYEQYF TGTGCCAGCAGTCAGTCAGGGCGCTACGAGCAGTACTTC
TRBJ2-6 TRBV28 . . CASSRPGFGANVLTF TGTGCCAGCAGTCGGCCAGGGTTTGGGGCCAACGTCCTGACTTTC
TRBJ1-3 TRBV29-1 . . CSAGGGMHGNTIYF TGCAGCGCTGGGGGCGGAATGCATGGAAACACCATATATTTT
TRBJ1-1 TRBV4-3 . . CASRQTKGGLTEAFF TGCGCCAGCAGACAAACGAAGGGGGGGCTAACTGAAGCTTTCTTT
TRBJ2-1 TRBV27 TRBD2 once CASSFILAGAYNEQFF TGTGCCAGCAGTTTCATCCTAGCGGGAGCCTACAATGAGCAGTTCTTC
TRBJ1-2 TRBV7-2 TRBD1 . CASRDTGGIPLYGYTF TGTGCCAGCAGAGATACAGGGGGTATTCCACTCTATGGCTACACCTTC
TRBJ2-7 TRBV6-2/TRBV6-3 TRBD2 . CASSEQIPGLAGKGTYEQYF TGTGCCAGCAGTGAGCAGATCCCGGGACTAGCGGGAAAAGGCACCTACGAGCAGTACTTC
TRBJ1-1 TRBV5-1 TRBD1 . CASSSTGVITEAFF TGCGCCAGCAGCTCAACAGGGGTTATCACTGAAGCTTTCTTT
TRBJ2-1 TRBV5-1 TRBD1 . CASSPRTGTGGRNEQFF TGCGCCAGCAGCCCCAGAACCGGGACAGGGGGCCGGAATGAGCAGTTCTTC
TRBJ2-7 TRBV20-1 . . CSASKAGTQFSYEQYF TGCAGTGCTAGTAAAGCCGGGACCCAATTCTCCTACGAGCAGTACTTC
TRBJ2-7 TRBV7-2 TRBD2 . CASSLAGGAQLPYEQYF TGTGCCAGCAGCTTAGCCGGGGGGGCTCAACTCCCCTACGAGCAGTACTTC
TRBJ2-7 TRBV7-2 . . CASSLGGITYEQYF TGTGCCAGCAGCTTAGGGGGGATAACCTACGAGCAGTACTTC
TRBJ2-4 TRBV5-4 TRBD1 . CASSAGQGSIQYF TGTGCCAGCAGCGCGGGACAGGGGAGCATTCAGTACTTC
TRBJ2-3 TRBV30 TRBD2 . CAWSVLADTQYF TGTGCCTGGAGTGTACTAGCGGATACGCAGTATTTT
TRBJ2-4 TRBV7-9 . . CASSLFGGLAKNIQYF TGTGCCAGCAGCTTATTCGGTGGGCTAGCCAAAAACATTCAGTACTTC
TRBJ2-2 TRBV7-2 TRBD2 . CASSNVRLAGLHTGELFF TGTGCCAGCAGCAATGTGCGGCTAGCGGGCCTTCACACCGGGGAGCTGTTTTTT
TRBJ1-2 TRBV20-1 . . CSASPTGHGTLNGYTF TGCAGTGCTAGTCCAACAGGGCACGGGACACTTAATGGCTACACCTTC
TRBJ2-5 TRBV3-1/TRBV3-2 TRBD1 . CASSQNPARGQETQYF TGTGCCAGCAGCCAAAACCCGGCCAGGGGGCAAGAGACCCAGTACTTC
TRBJ1-2 TRBV27 . . CASSFGRTPHGYTF TGTGCCAGCAGTTTCGGGAGGACTCCCCATGGCTACACCTTC
TRBJ1-1 TRBV6-5 . . CASSYLRDTEAFF TGTGCCAGCAGTTACTTAAGGGACACTGAAGCTTTCTTT
TRBJ2-7 TRBV27 TRBD1 . CASSLSFYRDRDYEQYF TGTGCCAGCAGTTTATCTTTCTACCGGGACAGGGACTACGAGCAGTACTTC
TRBJ2-5 TRBV6-5 TRBD2 . CASSGGAKETQYF TGTGCCTCAAGCGGGGGGGCGAAAGAGACCCAGTACTTC
TRBJ1-5 TRBV6-5 . . CASSYQLNQPQHF TGTGCCAGCAGTTACCAGTTAAATCAGCCCCAGCATTTT
TRBJ2-3 TRBV5-6 . . CASTAITDNTDTQYF TGTGCCAGCACCGCCATTACGGACAACACAGATACGCAGTATTTT